This TCR beta chain was found in a study of cytomegalovirus exposure and HLA in healthy donors. Study overall: Inside one of the first data releases sat 85 million or so unique TCRs taken from HLA-typed donors. Study observations and caveats: Association of roughly 18,000 TCR beta sequences with HLA alleles was found at 0.05 false discovery rate in a later analysis.

Regarding this clone: Its specificity is unknown.

Germline loops: CDR1 MNHEY, CDR2 SVGAGI. V was trimmed by 2 bases and J by 8 bases, leaving 18 bases between them. The CDR3 contains 15 residues. In the PCR, 60 Vbeta and 13 Jbeta primers were used. TCRdb's copy holds only in-frame clones and misses some; the assay was immunoSEQ multiplex PCR. The record lists roughly 54,000 clones, of which the ten most abundant hold 9% to 15%. The source is a woman aged 30 to 39 in good health and CMV-seropositive. The sample taken for sequencing was PBMCs. V and J are TRBV6-5 and TRBJ1-1, with D perhaps TRBD1 (5 bases). CDR3 loop: CASSYKQGGWAEAFF. DNA for the CDR3: TGTGCCAGCAGTTACAAGCAGGGAGGATGGGCGGAAGCTTTCTTT.